The 9 T cell receptor beta chains presented below share a single source sample, sequenced in a study of T-cell memory formation after mild COVID-19. MiXCR, applied by TCRdb to the 5' RACE reads, yields one record per CDR3 protein. The repertoire holds a few hundred thousand distinct CDR3 sequences, with approximately 19% as singletons. Sequencing used PBMCs or a T cell subset sorted from them (not recorded which). The receptor source for this set is a man between 18 and 29 years old who had mild COVID-19 (a few samples of this study predate the infection). Cell type and time point are not known.

This clonotype was seen only a few times. V usage is TRBV20-1 and J usage is TRBJ2-2; D unresolved. The germline V gene has CDR1 DFQATT and CDR2 SNEGSKA (reference sequence). This CDR3 comprises 13 residues. V shed 0 bases and J shed 4 bases, with 6 bases lying between them. CDR3 in amino acids: CSARDLPTGELFF. The CDR3 DNA is TGCAGTGCTAGAGATCTTCCCACCGGGGAGCTGTTTTTT.

The chain has TRBV11-2 and TRBJ1-2; the D is unclear. The V end was cut by 0 bases, the J end by 4 bases, with 6 bases between. CDR3 size: 13 residues. Germline assignment: CDR1 SGHAT and CDR2 FQNNGV. The CDR3 reads CASSLDPIYGYTF. CDR3 DNA: TGTGCCAGCAGCTTAGATCCAATCTATGGCTACACCTTC.

The chain carries TRBV4-1 and TRBJ1-1; D unclear. Germline CDR1 MGHRA, CDR2 YSYEKL. The CDR3 consists of 14 residues. Trimming pared 3 bases from V and 3 bases from J, leaving 11 bases between. The CDR3: CASSQAGLDTEAFF. The CDR3 DNA sequence: TGCGCCAGCAGCCAGGCAGGATTGGACACTGAAGCTTTCTTT.

This clonotype was detected many times. The chain uses TRBV4-3 and TRBJ2-1; D possibly matches TRBD1 or TRBD2 (5 bases each). Germline CDR1 is LGHNA and CDR2 is YSLEER. The CDR3 consists of 15 residues. V was trimmed by 4 bases and J by 4 bases, leaving 14 bases between them. In nucleotides, the CDR3 is TGCGCCAGCAGCCCAGGGACCGCGAGGTACAATGAGCAGTTCTTC. Its translation: CASSPGTARYNEQFF.

This clonotype was picked up a small number of times. This chain links TRBV25-1 with TRBJ2-2; D may be TRBD2 (6 bases). V was clipped by 1 base and J by 6 bases, with 9 bases between them. In germline, CDR1 is MGHDK, CDR2 SYGVNS. The CDR3 has 14 amino acids. As DNA, the CDR3 is TGTGCCAGCAGTGAATTGGGGGGTGCCGGGGAGCTGTTTTTT. Protein: CASSELGGAGELFF.

The rearrangement uses TRBV6-1 and TRBJ2-2; D remains ambiguous. V lost 4 bases and J 4 bases, leaving 10 bases between the germline ends. The CDR3 is 14 amino acids. In germline, CDR1 is MNHNS, CDR2 SASEGT. The CDR3 coding sequence is TGTGCCAGCAGTGGATCCAGGCCCACCGGGGAGCTGTTTTTT. It encodes CASSGSRPTGELFF.

The CDR3 nucleotides are TGCAGCGTTGAAGATCCCTCCCCAGATACGCAGTATTTT. It translates to CSVEDPSPDTQYF. The J gene is TRBJ2-3, the V gene TRBV29-1; no reliable D call. The germline V gene has CDR1 SQVTM and CDR2 ANQGSEA. V was clipped by 0 bases and J by 4 bases, with 8 bases between them. The CDR3 extends over 13 amino acids.

The chain combines TRBV27 with TRBJ1-1; D might be TRBD1 (6 bases). Between the trimmed V and J ends, which lost 8 bases and 1 base, there was a span of 17 bases. CDR3 length equals 15 residues. Germline V gene sequence: CDR1 MNHEY, CDR2 SMNVEV (reference sequence). CDR3 sequence (DNA): TGTGCCAGCGGCAGGGGCCCCTCCCCGAACACTGAAGCTTTCTTT. Translating it yields CASGRGPSPNTEAFF.

There are a few counts of this clonotype. The chain employs TRBV2 and TRBJ1-2; no clear D. Germline-derived CDR1 and CDR2 are SNHLY and FYNNEI. Trimming stripped 0 bases from V and 4 bases from J, with 12 bases between. The CDR3 spans 15 residues. The CDR3 DNA follows: TGTGCCAGCAGTGAAGCGGATCTCGGTGCCTATGGCTACACCTTC. This translates into CASSEADLGAYGYTF.